One sample yielded the 19 T cell receptor beta chains listed below, sequenced in a study of blood T cell repertoires in COVID-19. Only in-frame clones appear in the TCRdb table, and some are missing; sequencing was by immunoSEQ multiplex PCR. The sample has 100,000 to 150,000 clones; 88% are singletons. The specimen sequenced was peripheral blood. The receptor set was obtained from a human donor in a cohort sampled during active COVID-19.

The chain uses TRBV28 and TRBJ2-7; 9 nucleotides agree with TRBD1. Germline loops: CDR1 MDHEN, CDR2 SYDVKM. The CDR3 covers 14 residues. V was pared by 6 bases and J by 10 bases, with 13 bases of the junction left unmatched. CDR3 sequence reads: CASRGGTGITNQYF. Here the CDR3 DNA reads TGTGCCAGCAGGGGGGGGACAGGGATTACAAATCAGTACTTC.

The chain joins TRBV3-1 (or the pseudogene TRBV3-2) to TRBJ2-1, with 7 bases matching TRBD2. CDR3 length equals 14 residues. Germline assignment: CDR1 LGHDT and CDR2 YNNKEL (reference sequence). Germline trimming cut 3 bases from V and 9 bases from J; bases unmatched to any gene: 8. The CDR3, as DNA: TGTGCCAGCAGCCAGAGGGACTACCTCACTGAGCAGTTCTTC. This sequence encodes CASSQRDYLTEQFF.

This chain joins TRBV5-1 and TRBJ2-5; possible D gene TRBD1, 7 bases. Looked up from germline, CDR1 is SGHRS and CDR2 is YFSETQ. Deletions cut 0 bases from V and 0 bases from J, with 12 bases between. CDR3 size: 16 residues. CDR3 amino acids: CASSLGAGGYQETQYF. CDR3 bases: TGCGCCAGCAGCTTGGGGGCAGGGGGGTACCAAGAGACCCAGTACTTC.

This clone was found once. This sequence joins TRBV6-5 and TRBJ1-2; TRBD1 matches at 10 bases. In germline, CDR1 is MNHEY, CDR2 SVGAGI. The CDR3 extends over 14 amino acids. V gave up 6 bases and J gave up 8 bases; unmatched junction bases: 9. CDR3 in amino acids: CASRSGTGEDGYTF. CDR3 DNA sequence: TGTGCCAGCAGGTCCGGGACAGGGGAAGACGGCTACACCTTC.

The DNA of the CDR3 is TGTGCCAGCAGCTTATGGAAGGCGGGGACGGAGACCCAGTACTTC. It specifies CASSLWKAGTETQYF. This chain connects TRBV7-2 to TRBJ2-5, with a weak D call TRBD2 (6 bases). Between the trimmed V and J ends, which lost 2 bases and 5 bases, there was a span of 15 bases. This CDR3 contains 15 residues. The germline V gene has CDR1 SGHTA and CDR2 FQGNSA.

There are a few counts of this clone. The chain has TRBV7-9 and TRBJ1-3; D is undetermined. CDR1 and CDR2 (germline): SEHNR, FQNEAQ (reference sequence). V was clipped by 3 bases and J by 4 bases, with 7 bases between them. This CDR3 has 13 residues. CDR3 bases: TGTGCCAGCAGCTTCCCACTCGGAAACACCATATATTTT. This sequence encodes CASSFPLGNTIYF.

The chain has TRBV3-1 (or the pseudogene TRBV3-2) and TRBJ2-2, with 8 bases fitting TRBD1. Germline trimming cut 4 bases from V and 1 base from J; bases unmatched to any gene: 2. This CDR3 spans 15 amino acids. Per the germline V gene, CDR1 is LGHDT and CDR2 is YNNKEL (reference sequence). The CDR3 bases are TGTGCCAGCAGCCTAGGGACAGGGAACACCGGGGAGCTGTTTTTT. Amino acids: CASSLGTGNTGELFF.

The rearrangement joins TRBV27 to TRBJ2-7; tentatively, D is TRBD1 (6 bases). Germline assignment: CDR1 MNHEY and CDR2 SMNVEV (reference sequence). V lost 0 bases, J lost 3 bases, and 15 bases lay in between. CDR3 length equals 16 residues. The CDR3 region is CASSLSTNRARYEQYF. CDR3 nucleotides: TGTGCCAGCAGTTTATCCACAAACAGGGCCCGCTACGAGCAGTACTTC.

J is TRBJ2-1 and V is TRBV5-5, with 10 bases lining up with TRBD2. Trimming cost V 0 bases and J 8 bases; bases outside gene matches: 5. Germline V CDR1 and CDR2: SGHKS, YYEKEE (reference sequence). The CDR3 extends over 15 amino acids. The CDR3 here is CASSLEAGGAYEQFF. Here the CDR3 DNA reads TGTGCCAGCAGCTTGGAAGCGGGAGGGGCCTATGAGCAGTTCTTC.

V gene TRBV5-1 combines with J gene TRBJ1-4; TRBD1 matches at 12 bases. The J segment lost 8 bases and the V segment lost 4 bases, leaving 12 bases of the junction unmatched. The CDR3 totals 17 residues. Germline V gives CDR1 SGHRS, CDR2 YFSETQ. The CDR3 reads CASSPGQGAGGNEKLFF. The CDR3 bases are TGCGCCAGCAGCCCGGGACAGGGGGCCGGGGGTAACGAAAAACTGTTTTTT.

The CDR3 DNA sequence: TGTGCCACCAGCAGGGAACCGGGACTAGCGGGACCCACAGATACGCAGTATTTT. It specifies CATSREPGLAGPTDTQYF. The chain couples TRBV15 to TRBJ2-3, with 13 bases fitting TRBD2. The CDR3 is 18 residues long. V gave up 3 bases and J gave up 2 bases; unmatched junction bases: 8. Germline CDR1 is LNHNV and CDR2 is YYDKDF (reference sequence).

J is TRBJ1-5 and V is TRBV6-5; D is possibly TRBD1 (5 bases). Germline loops: CDR1 MNHEY, CDR2 SVGAGI. The CDR3 contains 13 residues. V was clipped by 4 bases and J by 6 bases, with 10 bases between them. CDR3 loop: CASSLGGGQPQHF. The DNA of the CDR3 is TGTGCCAGCAGTTTGGGGGGGGGTCAGCCCCAGCATTTT.

V gene TRBV7-6 combines with J gene TRBJ2-2, with D possibly matching TRBD2 (5 bases). Germline V gene data show CDR1 as SGHVS and CDR2 as FNYEAQ. The CDR3 is made up of 15 amino acids. V was pared by 5 bases and J by 4 bases, with 14 bases between. As DNA, the CDR3 is TGTGCCAGCAGCCTAATGGGAGAGAGCACCGGGGAGCTGTTTTTT. Translating it yields CASSLMGESTGELFF. The full variable domain, rest sourced from reference TRBV7-6 and TRBJ2-2, is GAGVSQSPRYKVTKRGQDVALRCDPISGHVSLYWYRQALGQGPEFLTYFNYEAQQDKSGLPNDRFSAERPEGSISTLTIQRTEQRDSAMYRCASSLMGESTGELFFGEGSRLTVL.

This chain links TRBV11-2 with TRBJ1-2; no definite D call. CDR3 length: 15 amino acids. With 5 bases removed from V and 6 bases from J, the gap between germline ends came to 19 bases. Germline assignment: CDR1 SGHAT and CDR2 FQNNGV. CDR3 sequence: CASSRTPGERDGYTF. The DNA of the CDR3 is TGTGCCAGCAGCCGCACACCCGGGGAGAGGGATGGCTACACCTTC. Full variable domain (rest looked up from reference TRBV11-2 and TRBJ1-2): EAGVAQSPRYKIIEKRQSVAFWCNPISGHATLYWYQQILGQGPKLLIQFQNNGVVDDSQLPKDRFSAERLKGVDSTLKIQPAKLEDSAVYLCASSRTPGERDGYTFGSGTRLTVV.

The chain couples TRBV19 to TRBJ2-3; 8 bases are shared with TRBD1. CDR3 size: 15 residues. The V and J ends lost 6 bases and 3 bases, in that order; junction bases with no gene match: 8. Germline lookup yields CDR1 LNHDA and CDR2 SQIVND (reference sequence). The CDR3 nucleotides read TGTGCCAGTAGAACCGGACAGGGAAGAACAGATACGCAGTATTTT. Protein: CASRTGQGRTDTQYF.

J is TRBJ1-1 and V is TRBV3-1 (or the pseudogene TRBV3-2); D perhaps matches TRBD1 (5 bases). The CDR3 is 13 residues long. Germline V gene lookup returns CDR1 LGHDT and CDR2 YNNKEL (reference sequence). Trimming shortened V by 10 bases and J by 1 base, and 13 bases separated the two germline ends. CDR3 DNA: TGTGCCACACGGGGGAGGGGGAACACTGAAGCTTTCTTT. Amino acids: CATRGRGNTEAFF.

The J gene is TRBJ2-7, the V gene TRBV5-5; the match to TRBD2 covers 12 bases. CDR1 and CDR2 (germline): SGHKS, YYEKEE (reference sequence). Losses at the gene ends were 2 bases for V and 0 bases for J; bases not matched to a gene: 6. The CDR3 runs 17 residues. The chain's CDR3 is CASSFFTSGRSSYEQYF. The CDR3 coding sequence is TGTGCCAGCAGCTTTTTTACTAGCGGGAGGAGCTCCTACGAGCAGTACTTC.

This clone was detected once. J is TRBJ1-4 and V is TRBV5-6; 7 bases line up with TRBD1. CDR1 is SGHDT and CDR2 is YYEEEE in the germline V gene. This CDR3 spans 15 amino acids. V dropped 1 base and J dropped 5; count of bases not matched to a gene: 5. Here the CDR3 DNA reads TGTGCCAGCAGCTTGAAATCAGGGGGAAATGAAAAACTGTTTTTT. Residues: CASSLKSGGNEKLFF.

The chain joins TRBV7-4 to TRBJ2-7; 7 bases are shared with TRBD2. V lost 6 bases, J lost 2 bases, and 7 bases stayed unmatched. Germline V gene data show CDR1 as SGHVT and CDR2 as SQSDAQ. This CDR3 has 14 amino acids. CDR3 sequence reads: CASRTNRGAYEQYF. Written as DNA, the CDR3 is TGTGCCAGCAGGACCAACCGGGGGGCCTACGAGCAGTACTTC.